A selection of T cell receptor beta chains follows, all from one sample in a study of blood T cell repertoires in COVID-19. Profiling relied on immunoSEQ multiplex PCR, and the TCRdb table lists in-frame clones only, not all of them. The data hold about 180,000 clones, with around nine tenths observed a single time. Material for sequencing was peripheral blood. The source of these receptors is a man between 45 and 60 years old with acute or convalescent COVID-19. Each CDR3 is given with its conserved first and last residue. The D gene is left open where the match is weak. The listing skips clone size in some rows; elsewhere it reads once, few, many or a size class.

size,J,D,length,V,CDR3,DNA
-,TRBJ1-6,-,18,TRBV11-2,CASSLKGIGSSYNSPLHF,TGTGCCAGCAGCCTGAAGGGCATCGGGAGCTCCTATAATTCACCCCTCCACTTT
-,TRBJ2-7,-,15,TRBV9,CASSPWGPPTYEQYF,TGTGCCAGCAGCCCATGGGGGCCCCCTACCTACGAGCAGTACTTC
-,TRBJ2-1,TRBD2,17,TRBV29-1,CSAVGLAGGSSYNEQFF,TGCAGCGCCGTCGGACTAGCGGGAGGCAGCTCCTACAATGAGCAGTTCTTC
-,TRBJ1-1,-,13,TRBV5-1,CASSLTEDTEAFF,TGCGCCAGCAGCTTGACGGAGGACACTGAAGCTTTCTTT
-,TRBJ2-3,TRBD2,14,TRBV6-5,CASSVAGGTDTQYF,TGTGCCAGCAGCGTAGCGGGAGGCACAGATACGCAGTATTTT
-,TRBJ2-3,-,14,TRBV6-2/TRBV6-3,CASSFILPTDTQYF,TGTGCCAGCAGTTTCATACTTCCCACAGATACGCAGTATTTT
-,TRBJ2-3,TRBD1,14,TRBV7-2,CASSQDRGRDTQYF,TGTGCCAGCAGCCAAGACAGGGGGAGAGATACGCAGTATTTT
-,TRBJ2-3,TRBD2,18,TRBV5-4,CASSLRRTSGMVADTQYF,TGTGCCAGCAGCCTCCGACGGACTAGCGGGATGGTGGCAGATACGCAGTATTTT
-,TRBJ2-1,-,16,TRBV19,CASSTDWSRPYNEQFF,TGTGCCAGTAGTACCGATTGGAGCAGACCCTACAATGAGCAGTTCTTC
-,TRBJ2-7,-,14,TRBV4-1,CASSQESSTYEQYF,TGCGCCAGCAGCCAAGAAAGCTCGACCTACGAGCAGTACTTC
-,TRBJ2-5,-,16,TRBV5-6,CASSVLDQSDWETQYF,TGTGCCAGCAGCGTACTTGACCAGAGCGATTGGGAGACCCAGTACTTC
-,TRBJ2-7,-,13,TRBV11-2,CASSLTRGYEQYF,TGTGCCAGCAGCTTAACCAGGGGTTACGAGCAGTACTTC
-,TRBJ1-5,-,15,TRBV18,CASSLQGGNNQPQHF,TGTGCCAGCTCACTCCAAGGGGGTAACAATCAGCCCCAGCATTTT
-,TRBJ1-1,TRBD1,20,TRBV27,CATKTGEPTGGNWLVCEAFF,TGTGCCACCAAAACGGGCGAGCCCACAGGGGGTAATTGGTTAGTGTGCGAAGCTTTCTTT
once,TRBJ2-7,-,14,TRBV27,CASSPVTSRDEQYF,TGTGCCAGCAGCCCAGTCACCTCCAGGGACGAGCAGTACTTC
-,TRBJ2-1,-,14,TRBV28,CASSPSSAYNEQFF,TGTGCCAGCAGCCCCTCTAGCGCCTACAATGAGCAGTTCTTC
once,TRBJ2-2,-,19,TRBV21-1,CASSKAQGWDRANTGELFF,TGTGCCAGCAGCAAAGCGCAGGGGTGGGACAGGGCGAACACCGGGGAGCTGTTTTTT
-,TRBJ1-5,TRBD1,13,TRBV7-9,CASSGTADQPQHF,TGTGCCAGCAGTGGGACAGCCGATCAGCCCCAGCATTTT
-,TRBJ1-2,-,13,TRBV5-1,CASSWDSGYGYTF,TGCGCCAGCAGCTGGGACTCAGGCTATGGCTACACCTTC
-,TRBJ2-1,-,16,TRBV2,CASSALWGGINNEQFF,TGTGCCAGCAGTGCCCTGTGGGGGGGCATCAACAATGAGCAGTTCTTC
-,TRBJ2-1,TRBD2,15,TRBV18,CASSLLLSGSNEQFF,TGTGCCAGCTCACTTCTACTTAGCGGGAGTAATGAGCAGTTCTTC
-,TRBJ2-2,TRBD2,17,TRBV6-1,CASREPGLAGNTGELFF,TGTGCCAGCAGGGAACCGGGACTAGCGGGGAACACCGGGGAGCTGTTTTTT
-,TRBJ2-2,-,15,TRBV2,CASRGLAPNTGELFF,TGTGCCAGCAGAGGTCTAGCGCCAAACACCGGGGAGCTGTTTTTT
-,TRBJ2-5,TRBD1,15,TRBV24-1,CATSDLTGGGETQYF,TGTGCCACCAGTGACCTCACAGGGGGCGGAGAGACCCAGTACTTC
-,TRBJ2-3,TRBD2,15,TRBV6-5,CASSYVSGGTDTQYF,TGTGCCAGCAGTTACGTTAGCGGGGGCACAGATACGCAGTATTTT
-,TRBJ2-5,-,13,TRBV6-5,CASSFTMGGTQYF,TGTGCCAGCAGTTTTACTATGGGAGGGACCCAGTACTTC
-,TRBJ2-1,TRBD1,16,TRBV15,CATSRGGQGAYNEQFF,TGTGCCACCAGCAGAGGTGGACAGGGCGCTTACAATGAGCAGTTCTTC
-,TRBJ2-6,-,18,TRBV18,CASSPSVGGPSGANVLTF,TGTGCCAGCTCACCGAGCGTCGGGGGGCCCTCTGGGGCCAACGTCCTGACTTTC
-,TRBJ2-1,TRBD2,14,TRBV11-1,CASTDSGRFGEQFF,TGTGCCAGCACCGATAGCGGGAGGTTTGGTGAGCAGTTCTTC
-,TRBJ2-2,-,13,TRBV24-1,CAVGHANTGELFF,TGTGCCGTAGGACACGCGAACACCGGGGAGCTGTTTTTT
-,TRBJ1-5,TRBD1,16,TRBV28,CASSLGTGFSNQPQHF,TGTGCCAGCAGTTTGGGGACAGGTTTTTCCAATCAGCCCCAGCATTTT
-,TRBJ2-7,TRBD2,17,TRBV4-1,CASSQRQYLAGRYEQYF,TGCGCCAGCAGCCAAAGGCAGTATTTAGCGGGAAGATACGAGCAGTACTTC
-,TRBJ2-1,TRBD1,14,TRBV27,CASSSTGDYNEQFF,TGTGCCAGCAGTTCGACAGGGGATTACAATGAGCAGTTCTTC
-,TRBJ1-2,-,16,TRBV19,CASSSRLSGQNYGYTF,TGTGCCAGTAGTTCTCGACTTTCAGGGCAGAACTATGGCTACACCTTC
-,TRBJ2-1,-,11,TRBV6-2/TRBV6-3,CASSYIYEQFF,TGTGCCAGCAGTTATATCTATGAGCAGTTCTTC
-,TRBJ1-2,TRBD1,11,TRBV29-1,CSVQTGEGYTF,TGCAGCGTCCAGACAGGGGAAGGCTACACCTTC
-,TRBJ2-5,-,16,TRBV11-2,CASSTRRRTALETQYF,TGTGCCAGCAGCACCCGACGACGAACAGCATTGGAGACCCAGTACTTC